A selection of T cell receptor beta chains follows, all from one sample in a study of post-analysis software for immune sequencing data. TCRdb re-called the PCR reads through MiXCR, storing one row per CDR3 protein. The sample contains roughly 400,000 distinct CDR3 sequences, 30% to 40% of which appear only once. The sequenced sample was blood. The source is a girl under 10 years old with multiple sclerosis. Each CDR3 is given with its conserved first and last residue. The D gene is left open where the match is weak.

J: TRBJ2-3
length: 16
V: TRBV28
D: .
CDR3: CASTGRFGTSTDTQYF

J: TRBJ2-1
length: 20
V: TRBV20-1
D: TRBD2
CDR3: CSAREEGLAGGSSSYNEQFF

J: TRBJ2-1
length: 13
V: TRBV10-3
D: .
CDR3: CAISEGRNNEQFF

J: TRBJ2-3
length: 14
V: TRBV3-1
D: TRBD1
CDR3: CASSRDRNTDTQYF

J: TRBJ2-3
length: 16
V: TRBV11-2
D: .
CDR3: CASSSYPRFEVHTQYF

J: TRBJ2-3
length: 18
V: TRBV7-8
D: TRBD2
CDR3: CASSRGSGGLVRTDTQYF

J: TRBJ2-3
length: 14
V: TRBV20-1
D: .
CDR3: CSAKTWRGKDTQYF

J: TRBJ1-2
length: 12
V: TRBV29-1
D: .
CDR3: CSVSPEGYGYTF

J: TRBJ2-1
length: 13
V: TRBV28
D: .
CDR3: CASSLSNYNEQFF

J: TRBJ2-3
length: 16
V: TRBV7-6
D: .
CDR3: CASSLLGAEYTDTQYF

J: TRBJ2-1
length: 15
V: TRBV9
D: TRBD2
CDR3: CASSVKSGRAGEQFF

J: TRBJ1-2
length: 14
V: TRBV13
D: .
CDR3: CASSHITGGYGYTF

J: TRBJ1-1
length: 16
V: TRBV7-2
D: .
CDR3: CASSLEGGAMNTEAFF

J: TRBJ2-1
length: 13
V: TRBV29-1
D: .
CDR3: CSVEVATYNEQFF

J: TRBJ1-2
length: 15
V: TRBV2
D: .
CDR3: CASSQTLGGSYGYTF

J: TRBJ2-5
length: 10
V: TRBV20-1
D: .
CDR3: CSAAKETQYF

J: TRBJ1-1
length: 10
V: TRBV20-1
D: .
CDR3: CSARARAAFF

J: TRBJ2-7
length: 13
V: TRBV6-1
D: .
CDR3: CASSDTGPYEQYF

J: TRBJ2-6
length: 17
V: TRBV7-2
D: .
CDR3: CASSPSRSSSGANVLTF